This T cell receptor beta chain appears in the sequencing data of a study of identical twins. Study-wide points: Memory repertoires lacked the insertion deficit that abundant cord blood beta clonotypes showed. Beta out-of-frame twin sharing showed a weaker excess. Zero-insertion analyses were open to partial confounding by invariant MAIT and iNKT cells.

The CDR3 has 14 residues. Germline CDR1 and CDR2: DFQATT and SNEGSKA (reference sequence). V was cut by 0 bases and J by 5 bases, with 13 bases left in between. The sample holds a few counts of this clonotype. Its antigen is undetermined. With template switching, a universal primer site was added, and the cDNA carried unique molecular identifiers. MiXCR, run by TCRdb on the 5' RACE reads, gives a single entry per CDR3 protein. Of fewer than 250,000 distinct CDR3 sequences in the sample, 5.5% to 8% were seen once. These sequences were also reported in another study, on yellow fever vaccine responses in identical twins.

The sequence was obtained from a woman aged 18-29 years in good health. The source material was memory (CD45RO+) T cells sorted from blood. The V gene is TRBV20-1, the J gene TRBJ2-5; D is possibly TRBD2 (7 bases). The CDR3 coding sequence is TGCAGTGCTAGAGAAGGGGGGAGGGGGGAGACCCAGTACTTC. It is translated as CSAREGGRGETQYF.